This TCR beta chain was captured in a study of cytomegalovirus exposure and HLA in healthy donors. About the research overall: An earlier analysis identified 117 million unique TCR beta sequences in 150 million to 200 million T cells.

Study-wide results and limits: Confirmation was obtained in vitro that a few CMV-associated chains are specific for CMV antigens. Reportedly, HLA-A and HLA-B alleles of most subjects were accurately predicted from TCR beta.

The study ran its PCR with 60 Vbeta and 13 Jbeta primers. Repertoires were generated with immunoSEQ multiplex PCR, while TCRdb's copy carries only in-frame clones and drops some. The sample yields around 190,000 clones, 70% to 80% seen once. This clone has only a few counts. As yet, its antigen is unknown. The CDR3 totals 15 residues. The V gene lost 2 bases and the J gene lost 1 base, with 9 bases spanning the gap. CDR1 and CDR2 from the germline V gene are SGHRS and YFSETQ. Donors were nominally healthy when sampled, though unrecorded immune exposures were likely. The chain has TRBV5-1 and TRBJ2-2; possible D gene TRBD1, 6 bases. The sample comprised PBMCs. This clonotype originated in a woman aged 25 to 39 in good health and CMV-seronegative. CDR3 protein: CASSFQDRNTGELFF. In DNA form, the CDR3 reads TGCGCCAGCAGCTTCCAGGACAGGAACACCGGGGAGCTGTTTTTT.